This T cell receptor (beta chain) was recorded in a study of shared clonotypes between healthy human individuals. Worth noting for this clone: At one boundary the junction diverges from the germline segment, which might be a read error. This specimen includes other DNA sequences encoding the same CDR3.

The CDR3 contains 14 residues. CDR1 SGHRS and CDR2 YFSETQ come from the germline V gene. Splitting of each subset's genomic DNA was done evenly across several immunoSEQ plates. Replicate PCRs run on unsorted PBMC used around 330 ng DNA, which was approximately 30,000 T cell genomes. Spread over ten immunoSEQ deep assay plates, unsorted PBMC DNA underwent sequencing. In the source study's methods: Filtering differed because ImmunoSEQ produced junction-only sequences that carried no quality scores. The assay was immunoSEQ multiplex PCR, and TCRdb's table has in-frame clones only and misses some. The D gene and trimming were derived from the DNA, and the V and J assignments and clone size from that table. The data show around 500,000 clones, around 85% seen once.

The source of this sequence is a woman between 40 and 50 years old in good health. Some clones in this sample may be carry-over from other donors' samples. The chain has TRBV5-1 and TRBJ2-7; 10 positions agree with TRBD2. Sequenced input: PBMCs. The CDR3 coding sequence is TGCGCCAGCAGCCGTAGCGGGAGGTTCTACGAGCAGTATTTC. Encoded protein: CASSRSGRFYEQYF.